The text below deals with one T cell receptor (beta chain). As yet, its antigen is unknown. TCRdb's copy holds only in-frame clones and misses some; the assay was immunoSEQ multiplex PCR. Among some 18,000 clones listed, around four fifths were seen once. This CDR3 comprises 17 residues. CDR1 and CDR2 (germline): SGHAT, FQNNGV. Trimming removed 3 bases at V and 4 bases at J, with 21 bases between. This sample was included in a study of OX40 agonist ivuxolimab in advanced cancers. As for the study in general: Earlier anti-PD-1, anti-PD-L1 or anti-CTLA-4 therapy was permitted; 35% to 50% had received some.

It was autoimmune disease history or systemic immunosuppression that excluded patients. Study-level points and caveats: More expanded clones were found, on average, in CD8+ than in CD4+ T cells. In a subset of nonresponders, normalized T-cell clonal expansion was also low.

The origin of this receptor is an adult with an advanced solid tumor such as melanoma, head and neck, liver or kidney cancer. The specimen was CD4+ or CD8+ T cells sorted from blood, collected in a trial of the OX40 agonist ivuxolimab. This rearrangement joins TRBV11-2 to TRBJ2-5, with D possibly matching TRBD2 (5 bases). For the CDR3, the DNA is TGTGCCAGCAGCTTTGAGGGCCTTCCGGGTGGAGGAGAGACCCAGTACTTC. Amino acids: CASSFEGLPGGGETQYF. Full variable domain (outside the CDR3, taken from reference TRBV11-2 and TRBJ2-5): EAGVAQSPRYKIIEKRQSVAFWCNPISGHATLYWYQQILGQGPKLLIQFQNNGVVDDSQLPKDRFSAERLKGVDSTLKIQPAKLEDSAVYLCASSFEGLPGGGETQYFGPGTRLLVL.